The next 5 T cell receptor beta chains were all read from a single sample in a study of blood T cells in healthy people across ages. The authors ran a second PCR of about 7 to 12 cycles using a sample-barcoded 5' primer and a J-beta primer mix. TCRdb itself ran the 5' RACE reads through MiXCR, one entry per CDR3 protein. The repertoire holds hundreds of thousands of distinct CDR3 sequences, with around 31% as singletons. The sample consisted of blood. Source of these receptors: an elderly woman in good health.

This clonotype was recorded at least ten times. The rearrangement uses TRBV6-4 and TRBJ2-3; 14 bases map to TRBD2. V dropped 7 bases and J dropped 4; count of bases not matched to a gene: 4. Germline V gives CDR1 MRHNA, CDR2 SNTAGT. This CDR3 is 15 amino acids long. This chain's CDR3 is CASKRTSGGPDTQYF. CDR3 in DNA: TGTGCCAGCAAAAGGACTAGCGGGGGGCCAGATACGCAGTATTTT.

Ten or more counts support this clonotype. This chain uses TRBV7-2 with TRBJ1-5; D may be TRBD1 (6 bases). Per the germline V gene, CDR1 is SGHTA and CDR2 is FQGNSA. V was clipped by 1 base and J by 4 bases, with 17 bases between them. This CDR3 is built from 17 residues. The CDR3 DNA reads TGTGCCAGCAGCTTAGGTGTGGGGGCCCTACGAAATCAGCCCCAGCATTTT. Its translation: CASSLGVGALRNQPQHF.

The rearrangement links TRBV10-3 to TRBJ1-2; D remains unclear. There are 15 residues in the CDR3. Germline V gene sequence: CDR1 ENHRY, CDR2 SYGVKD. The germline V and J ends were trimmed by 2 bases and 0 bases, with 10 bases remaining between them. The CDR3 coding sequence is TGTGCCATCAGTGAGGGCCAGCTAGCTAACTATGGCTACACCTTC. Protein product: CAISEGQLANYGYTF.

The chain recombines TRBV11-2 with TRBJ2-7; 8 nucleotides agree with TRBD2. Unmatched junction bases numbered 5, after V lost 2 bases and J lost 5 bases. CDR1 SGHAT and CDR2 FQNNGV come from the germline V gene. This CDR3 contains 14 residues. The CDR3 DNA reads TGTGCCAGCAGCTTACCGGGACTAGAGGACGAGCAGTACTTC. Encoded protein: CASSLPGLEDEQYF.

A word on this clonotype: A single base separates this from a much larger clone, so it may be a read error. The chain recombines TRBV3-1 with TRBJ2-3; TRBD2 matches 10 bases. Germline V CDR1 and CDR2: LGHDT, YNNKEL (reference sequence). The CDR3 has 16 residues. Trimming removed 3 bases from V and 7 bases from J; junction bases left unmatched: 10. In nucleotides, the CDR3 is TGTGCCAGCAGCCAGGGGACTAGCGCGGACCGTCATACGCAGTATTTT. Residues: CASSQGTSADRHTQYF.